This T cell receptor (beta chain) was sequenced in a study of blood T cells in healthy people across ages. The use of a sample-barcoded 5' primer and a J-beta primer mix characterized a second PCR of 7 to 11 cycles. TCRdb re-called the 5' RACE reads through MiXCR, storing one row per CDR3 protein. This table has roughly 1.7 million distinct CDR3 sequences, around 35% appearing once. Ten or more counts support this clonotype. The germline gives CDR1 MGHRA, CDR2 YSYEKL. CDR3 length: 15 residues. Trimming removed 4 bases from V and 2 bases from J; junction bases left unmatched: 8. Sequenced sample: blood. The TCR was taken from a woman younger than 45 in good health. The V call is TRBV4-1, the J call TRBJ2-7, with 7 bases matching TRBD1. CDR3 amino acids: CASSLVGGLPYEQYF. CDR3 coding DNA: TGCGCCAGCAGCCTAGTAGGGGGCTTACCCTACGAGCAGTACTTC.